This T cell receptor beta chain was captured in a study of blood T cell repertoires in COVID-19 (dated by TCRdb to the early 2020s). General notes on the study: Samples covering the acute and convalescent phases of COVID-19 were provided by collaborators in the United States, Italy and Spain. Subjects who had been exposed to COVID-19, were actively infected with it, or had recovered from it provided the deeply sampled blood TCRbeta repertoires that made up the dataset. The material from the prospective study consisted of cDNA or gDNA derived from T cells, B-cell-depleted T cells, or PBMCs. Sample metadata almost always included a de-identified subject ID, COVID-19 status, age in years and sex. A freely available public database, intended as a resource for researchers studying the immune response to SARS-CoV-2, is where the repertoires were released. The samples were drawn from two sources: the first 160 participants of the ongoing ImmuneRACE study, and approximately 1,300 subjects contributed by 6 global collaborators. Where HLA class I and class II types were available, the types were taken from metadata supplied by the sample provider, not from assay-based typing. Findings and caveats that apply to the study as a whole: Clinical and demographic metadata were provided uncurated, with the amount varying by source and participant.

TCRbeta CDR3 regions were amplified from genomic DNA using the immunoSEQ Assay, a bias-controlled multiplex PCR. The study's processing was this. The number of nucleated cells in each sample was estimated from the amplification of reference gene primers within the assay. Sequence reads were collapsed and filtered to measure the absolute abundance of every unique TCRbeta CDR3 rearrangement. Productive Simpson clonality was computed per sample as the square root of Simpson's diversity index over productive rearrangements. In TCRdb, the immuneACCESS table is reduced to in-frame sequences with V and J assigned. These tables do not hold every clone; where another copy was compared, an unresolved V gene accounts for under half, and the others remain unexplained. The DNA gave D and trimming, while V, J and clone size come from that table. A total of 300,000 or so clones appear in this sample, about 82% of them only once. The top ten clones comprise around 1.6% of the sample.

This clone occurred once. Its antigen is still unknown. There are no base qualities to consult, and no much larger clone falls within one base. V is cut by 7 bases and J by 1 base, and the space between the germline ends is 10 bases. CDR1 is given as MDHEN and CDR2 as SYDVKM, both from the germline V gene. The CDR3 starts with the cysteine, ends with the phenylalanine, and has 13 residues. Only CDR3 DNA is held: 39 bases, read in frame from base 1. Collaborating institutions collected whole blood in K2EDTA tubes following their own protocols. For TCRbeta analysis, collaborator samples were shipped as frozen whole blood, as isolated PBMCs, or as DNA extracted from either sample type.

The chain joins TRBV28 to TRBJ2-5; confidence is insufficient to name the D gene. Specimen: peripheral blood. This TCR was sampled from a woman between 45 and 65 years old with acute or convalescent COVID-19. The CDR3 reads as follows: CASTYVLQETQYF. The DNA sequence follows: TGTGCCAGCACTTACGTACTCCAAGAGACCCAGTACTTC.